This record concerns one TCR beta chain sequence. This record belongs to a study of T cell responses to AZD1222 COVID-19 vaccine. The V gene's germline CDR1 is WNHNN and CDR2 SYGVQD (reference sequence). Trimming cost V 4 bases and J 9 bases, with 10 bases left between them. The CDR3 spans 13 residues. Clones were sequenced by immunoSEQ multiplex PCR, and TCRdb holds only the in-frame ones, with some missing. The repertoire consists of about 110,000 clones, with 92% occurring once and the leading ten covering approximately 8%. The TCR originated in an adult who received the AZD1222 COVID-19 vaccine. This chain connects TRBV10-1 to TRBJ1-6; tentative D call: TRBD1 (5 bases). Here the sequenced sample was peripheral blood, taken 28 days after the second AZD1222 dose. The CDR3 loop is CASSVGAASPLHF. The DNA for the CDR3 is TGCGCCAGCAGTGTAGGGGCTGCTTCACCCCTCCACTTT.